This T cell receptor (beta chain) emerged from a study of Ad26.COV2.S vaccination and SARS-CoV-2 variants. Looking at the study overall: Donor got 5x10^10 or 1x10^11 viral particles of Ad26.COV2.S. Regarding the study as a whole: Comparability of non-spike TCR breadth was observed across vaccine and placebo recipients. Substantial response breadth was reportedly seen for spike-specific CD8+ and CD4+ T cells after vaccination. Higher spike-specific TCR breadth was found in vaccine recipients than in placebo recipients.

Note on this clone: Its antigen remains unknown.

CDR1 and CDR2 (germline): MGHDK, SYGVNS. V was shortened by 5 bases and J by 4 bases, with 17 bases between the two germline ends. The CDR3 is made up of 15 amino acids. Assay used: immunoSEQ multiplex PCR; TCRdb lists only in-frame clones, some missing. The profile covers about 350,000 clones, with roughly 81% appearing a single time and 2.5% to 3.5% taken by the ten largest. Treatment in this sample: some 19 received Ad26.COV2.S at low or high dose, single or two shots; 5 received placebo; per-sample allocation not given. Sampling occurred on day 63 after the first vaccine or placebo injection. The chain couples TRBV25-1 to TRBJ1-1, with D hard to call. The sample was peripheral blood, taken in a trial of Ad26.COV2.S vaccine versus placebo. The sequence derives from a person between 18 and 65 years old who received the Ad26.COV2.S COVID-19 vaccine or a placebo. The DNA for the CDR3 is TGTGCCAGCAGTCAGATTTATGGAGGAAGCACTGAAGCTTTCTTT. Amino acids: CASSQIYGGSTEAFF. Together with reference TRBV25-1 and TRBJ1-1, the CDR3 gives the full variable domain: EADIYQTPRYLVIGTGKKITLECSQTMGHDKMYWYQQDPGMELHLIHYSYGVNSTEKGDLSSESTVSRIRTEHFPLTLESARPSHTSQYLCASSQIYGGSTEAFFGQGTRLTVV.